This is a list of T cell receptor beta chains from one sample in a study of blood T cell repertoires in COVID-19. The method was immunoSEQ multiplex PCR; TCRdb's version includes in-frame clones alone and lacks a portion of them. The repertoire consists of about 250,000 clones, with roughly 85% occurring once and the leading ten covering more than 4%. Input material: PBMCs or T cells enriched from blood (not recorded which). These TCRs come from a woman aged 30 to 39 who had recovered from COVID-19. CDR3s include the opening cysteine and the closing phenylalanine or tryptophan. A D gene is named only where the DNA matches it firmly. Clone size, where shown, is once, few, many, or a class for clones that have expanded.

size: -; V: TRBV4-1; length: 15; J: TRBJ1-5; D: TRBD1; CDR3: CASSQVLDRDQPQHF; DNA: TGCGCCAGCAGCCAAGTACTCGACAGGGATCAGCCCCAGCATTTT
size: -; V: TRBV28; length: 14; J: TRBJ1-2; D: TRBD1; CDR3: CASRPGQGVRGYTF; DNA: TGTGCCAGCAGACCGGGACAGGGGGTCAGAGGCTACACCTTC
size: once; V: TRBV7-9; length: 16; J: TRBJ2-2; D: TRBD2; CDR3: CASSLSRGRNTGELFF; DNA: TGTGCCAGCAGCTTAAGTCGCGGGAGGAACACCGGGGAGCTGTTTTTT
size: once; V: TRBV3-1/TRBV3-2; length: 13; J: TRBJ2-7; D: -; CDR3: CASSQEAGHEQYF; DNA: TGTGCCAGCAGCCAAGAGGCTGGCCACGAGCAGTACTTC
size: once; V: TRBV4-2; length: 17; J: TRBJ2-3; D: TRBD2; CDR3: CASSPTLAGGSTDTQYF; DNA: TGTGCCAGCAGCCCAACACTAGCGGGGGGTTCCACAGATACGCAGTATTTT
size: -; V: TRBV18; length: 14; J: TRBJ1-4; D: TRBD1; CDR3: CASSPGQGAEKLFF; DNA: TGTGCCAGCTCACCCGGACAGGGGGCTGAAAAACTGTTTTTT
size: -; V: TRBV5-1; length: 16; J: TRBJ2-1; D: -; CDR3: CASSRGSISSYNEQFF; DNA: TGCGCCAGCAGCCGGGGGTCCATTAGCTCCTACAATGAGCAGTTCTTC
size: -; V: TRBV2; length: 15; J: TRBJ2-7; D: TRBD2; CDR3: CASSERGGRTYEQYF; DNA: TGTGCCAGCAGTGAGCGCGGGGGGCGGACCTACGAGCAGTACTTC
size: -; V: TRBV5-1; length: 14; J: TRBJ1-2; D: TRBD1; CDR3: CASSPGQDPLGYTF; DNA: TGCGCCAGCAGCCCCGGACAGGACCCGTTGGGCTACACCTTC
size: -; V: TRBV29-1; length: 12; J: TRBJ2-7; D: TRBD1; CDR3: CSAGTGFYEQYF; DNA: TGCAGCGCCGGGACAGGCTTCTACGAGCAGTACTTC
size: -; V: TRBV29-1; length: 13; J: TRBJ1-1; D: -; CDR3: CSAAGVMNTEAFF; DNA: TGCAGCGCCGCAGGGGTGATGAACACTGAAGCTTTCTTT
size: -; V: TRBV24-1; length: 13; J: TRBJ2-1; D: -; CDR3: CATSDSWGDEQFF; DNA: TGTGCCACCAGTGATTCATGGGGGGATGAGCAGTTCTTC
size: few; V: TRBV30; length: 12; J: TRBJ2-5; D: -; CDR3: CAWSRGKETQYF; DNA: TGTGCCTGGAGTCGGGGGAAAGAGACCCAGTACTTC
size: few; V: TRBV11-2; length: 15; J: TRBJ1-6; D: -; CDR3: CASSHEPGVYSPLHF; DNA: TGTGCCAGCAGCCACGAACCGGGAGTTTATTCACCCCTCCACTTT
size: -; V: TRBV7-2; length: 16; J: TRBJ2-7; D: TRBD2; CDR3: CASSPQATSSSYEQYF; DNA: TGTGCCAGCAGCCCCCAAGCGACTAGCAGCTCCTACGAGCAGTACTTC
size: -; V: TRBV7-9; length: 12; J: TRBJ2-7; D: -; CDR3: CASSLGGREQYF; DNA: TGTGCCAGCAGCTTAGGTGGGAGGGAGCAGTACTTC
size: -; V: TRBV5-6; length: 13; J: TRBJ2-2; D: -; CDR3: CASSLNRYGELFF; DNA: TGTGCCAGCAGCCTTAACCGGTACGGGGAGCTGTTTTTT
size: -; V: TRBV19; length: 15; J: TRBJ1-2; D: -; CDR3: CASSITEKSNYGYTF; DNA: TGTGCCAGTAGTATAACAGAAAAATCTAACTATGGCTACACCTTC
size: -; V: TRBV5-1; length: 20; J: TRBJ2-2; D: TRBD2; CDR3: CASSPHASGLGGAGTGELFF; DNA: TGCGCCAGCAGCCCGCACGCGTCGGGACTAGGGGGAGCGGGCACCGGGGAGCTGTTTTTT
size: -; V: TRBV28; length: 13; J: TRBJ1-1; D: -; CDR3: CASRAGRNTEAFF; DNA: TGTGCCAGCCGAGCGGGTAGGAACACTGAAGCTTTCTTT
size: -; V: TRBV3-1/TRBV3-2; length: 11; J: TRBJ1-1; D: -; CDR3: CASSQRGEGFF; DNA: TGTGCCAGCAGCCAACGGGGAGAGGGTTTCTTT
size: -; V: TRBV10-3; length: 15; J: TRBJ1-1; D: -; CDR3: CAISGVAGGASGAFF; DNA: TGTGCCATCTCCGGAGTAGCGGGGGGCGCGTCCGGAGCTTTCTTT
size: -; V: TRBV14; length: 17; J: TRBJ2-1; D: TRBD2; CDR3: CASSPRRLAGIYNEQFF; DNA: TGTGCCAGCAGCCCCCGGAGACTAGCGGGGATCTACAATGAGCAGTTCTTC
size: -; V: TRBV4-1; length: 19; J: TRBJ1-2; D: TRBD1; CDR3: CASSQPNRDRANKLEGYTF; DNA: TGCGCCAGCAGCCAACCAAACCGGGACAGGGCCAACAAACTGGAAGGCTACACCTTC
size: few; V: TRBV9; length: 15; J: TRBJ1-4; D: -; CDR3: CASSSQGTPNEKLFF; DNA: TGTGCCAGCAGTTCACAGGGAACCCCGAATGAAAAACTGTTTTTT
size: -; V: TRBV10-3; length: 14; J: TRBJ1-2; D: -; CDR3: CAISGQLTNYGYTF; DNA: TGTGCCATCAGTGGACAGCTAACTAACTATGGCTACACCTTC
size: -; V: TRBV5-1; length: 15; J: TRBJ1-5; D: -; CDR3: CASSLGPSENQPQHF; DNA: TGCGCCAGCAGCTTGGGGCCATCAGAAAATCAGCCCCAGCATTTT
size: -; V: TRBV28; length: 15; J: TRBJ2-7; D: -; CDR3: CASSLWGTGTYEQYF; DNA: TGTGCCAGCAGTTTATGGGGTACAGGAACCTACGAGCAGTACTTC
size: -; V: TRBV20-1; length: 11; J: TRBJ2-7; D: TRBD1; CDR3: CSATQGYEQYF; DNA: TGCAGTGCTACACAGGGGTACGAGCAGTACTTC
size: -; V: TRBV29-1; length: 12; J: TRBJ1-2; D: TRBD1; CDR3: CSVEGTDNGYTF; DNA: TGCAGCGTTGAGGGGACAGATAATGGCTACACCTTC
size: -; V: TRBV20-1; length: 10; J: TRBJ1-5; D: TRBD1; CDR3: CSARQGLQHF; DNA: TGCAGTGCTCGACAGGGCCTCCAGCATTTT
size: few; V: TRBV27; length: 16; J: TRBJ1-6; D: -; CDR3: CASSSFFSGGVSPLHF; DNA: TGTGCCAGCAGTTCATTCTTTTCGGGGGGCGTTTCACCCCTCCACTTT
size: -; V: TRBV6-6; length: 15; J: TRBJ1-6; D: TRBD1; CDR3: CASSYSPGGNSPLHF; DNA: TGTGCCAGCAGTTACTCACCAGGGGGTAATTCACCCCTCCACTTT
size: -; V: TRBV18; length: 13; J: TRBJ1-3; D: -; CDR3: CASSISPRDTIYF; DNA: TGTGCCAGCTCAATATCTCCGAGGGACACCATATATTTT
size: -; V: TRBV11-2; length: 15; J: TRBJ2-3; D: TRBD2; CDR3: CASSHRTSGSYTQYF; DNA: TGTGCCAGCAGCCACAGGACTAGCGGGAGTTATACGCAGTATTTT
size: -; V: TRBV18; length: 15; J: TRBJ1-2; D: TRBD1; CDR3: CASSNLAGQGFGYTF; DNA: TGTGCCAGCTCAAACCTTGCGGGACAGGGATTTGGCTACACCTTC
size: -; V: TRBV7-8; length: 15; J: TRBJ1-2; D: TRBD1; CDR3: CASSLGPSGGDGYTF; DNA: TGTGCCAGCAGCTTAGGGCCTTCAGGGGGCGATGGCTACACCTTC
size: once; V: TRBV7-9; length: 13; J: TRBJ2-1; D: -; CDR3: CASSYNLGQQQFF; DNA: TGTGCCAGCAGCTATAACCTGGGGCAGCAGCAGTTCTTC
size: -; V: TRBV7-6; length: 14; J: TRBJ2-7; D: TRBD2; CDR3: CASSLAQGGDEQYF; DNA: TGTGCCAGCAGCTTAGCGCAGGGAGGGGACGAGCAGTACTTC
size: -; V: TRBV5-1; length: 17; J: TRBJ1-2; D: -; CDR3: CASSPTDLQGAANGYTF; DNA: TGCGCCAGCAGCCCGACGGACCTACAGGGTGCGGCAAATGGCTACACCTTC
size: -; V: TRBV14; length: 13; J: TRBJ2-7; D: -; CDR3: CASSRNQGYEQYF; DNA: TGTGCCAGCAGCCGGAACCAGGGCTACGAGCAGTACTTC
size: -; V: TRBV6-5; length: 13; J: TRBJ1-1; D: -; CDR3: CASRGIQHGEAFF; DNA: TGTGCCAGCAGGGGCATCCAACACGGTGAAGCTTTCTTT
size: -; V: TRBV12-3/TRBV12-4; length: 13; J: TRBJ2-7; D: -; CDR3: CASSPQQGHEQYF; DNA: TGTGCCAGCAGCCCGCAACAGGGCCACGAGCAGTACTTC
size: -; V: TRBV10-1; length: 15; J: TRBJ1-1; D: -; CDR3: CASSESLSGRGEAFF; DNA: TGCGCCAGCAGTGAGTCCTTATCGGGCAGGGGTGAAGCTTTCTTT
size: -; V: TRBV12-3/TRBV12-4; length: 13; J: TRBJ1-4; D: -; CDR3: CASSFQGTEKLFF; DNA: TGTGCCAGCAGTTTTCAGGGTACGGAAAAACTGTTTTTT
size: -; V: TRBV2; length: 15; J: TRBJ1-2; D: TRBD1; CDR3: CASSEWRSGGAGYTF; DNA: TGTGCCAGCAGTGAGTGGAGGTCAGGGGGCGCAGGCTACACCTTC
size: -; V: TRBV20-1; length: 13; J: TRBJ1-1; D: -; CDR3: CSASWQGLTEAFF; DNA: TGCAGTGCTAGTTGGCAGGGGCTCACTGAAGCTTTCTTT
size: -; V: TRBV11-1; length: 18; J: TRBJ2-1; D: -; CDR3: CASSLADWRWSSYNEQFF; DNA: TGTGCCAGCAGCTTAGCTGATTGGCGGTGGAGCTCCTACAATGAGCAGTTCTTC
size: -; V: TRBV27; length: 18; J: TRBJ2-2; D: TRBD2; CDR3: CASSLTSGREPNTGELFF; DNA: TGTGCCAGCAGTTTAACGTCTGGGCGGGAGCCCAACACCGGGGAGCTGTTTTTT
size: -; V: TRBV28; length: 14; J: TRBJ1-1; D: TRBD1; CDR3: CAGIGTGGNTEAFF; DNA: TGTGCCGGGATCGGGACAGGGGGAAACACTGAAGCTTTCTTT
size: -; V: TRBV7-9; length: 14; J: TRBJ1-1; D: -; CDR3: CASSLAPGLGTAFF; DNA: TGTGCCAGCAGCTTAGCGCCGGGACTGGGGACAGCTTTCTTT
size: -; V: TRBV5-1; length: 15; J: TRBJ2-7; D: TRBD2; CDR3: CASSLAGAHSYEQYF; DNA: TGCGCCAGCAGCTTAGCGGGGGCTCACTCCTACGAGCAGTACTTC
size: -; V: TRBV27; length: 14; J: TRBJ2-3; D: -; CDR3: CASKWRGDTDTQYF; DNA: TGTGCCAGCAAATGGAGGGGCGACACAGATACGCAGTATTTT
size: -; V: TRBV21-1; length: 14; J: TRBJ2-3; D: -; CDR3: CASSLDQAPDTQYF; DNA: TGTGCCAGCAGCCTCGATCAAGCCCCCGATACGCAGTATTTT
size: -; V: TRBV9; length: 13; J: TRBJ2-7; D: TRBD1; CDR3: CASSRGSDYEQYF; DNA: TGTGCCAGCTCCAGGGGGAGCGACTACGAGCAGTACTTC